Listed below are T cell receptor beta chains from one sample, sequenced in a study of metastatic and nonmetastatic thyroid tumors. TCRdb re-called the PCR reads via MiXCR. The top ten clones hold about 13% of a sample with 55,000 to 75,000 clones, more than 15% of them seen once. The sample comprised blood. The receptors come from a female donor with papillary thyroid cancer or a benign thyroid nodule (not recorded which). Some clones in this sample may be carry-over from other donors' samples. Both conserved end residues are part of each CDR3. Each record gives: V gene, clone size, D gene, J gene, CDR3 protein, CDR3 DNA. A D gene is named only where the DNA matches it firmly. Clone sizes are given selectively: once, few, many, or a class where the clone is expanded.

TRBV3-1	many	NA	TRBJ2-2	CASSQDQGGTGELFF	TGTGCCAGCAGCCAAGATCAAGGGGGGACCGGGGAGCTGTTTTTT
TRBV6-4	NA	TRBD1	TRBJ2-1	CASSDSGDRGEYNEQFF	TGTGCCAGCAGTGACTCTGGGGACAGGGGGGAATACAATGAGCAGTTCTTC
TRBV6-6	many	NA	TRBJ2-3	CASSYKPEGAVDTQYF	TGTGCCAGCAGTTACAAACCGGAGGGGGCAGTAGATACGCAGTATTTT
TRBV9	many	NA	TRBJ2-1	CASSVGSGNEQFF	TGTGCCAGCAGCGTGGGGTCCGGCAATGAGCAGTTCTTC
TRBV30	few	NA	TRBJ2-4	CAWSGGIDRSPSAKNIQYF	TGTGCCTGGAGTGGAGGGATAGACAGGTCCCCCTCGGCGAAAAACATTCAGTACTTC
TRBV9	many	NA	TRBJ1-1	CASSVSDMNTEAFF	TGTGCCAGCAGCGTATCCGACATGAACACTGAAGCTTTCTTT
TRBV5-6	many	TRBD2	TRBJ2-7	CASSSSLAGAVQYF	TGTGCCAGCAGCTCATCTCTAGCGGGAGCCGTGCAGTACTTC
TRBV18	many	TRBD1	TRBJ1-1	CASSPTGEMNTEAFF	TGTGCCAGCTCACCTACAGGGGAGATGAACACTGAAGCTTTCTTT
TRBV12-3/TRBV12-4	many	NA	TRBJ2-1	CASSFRSSYNEQFF	TGTGCCAGCAGTTTCCGGAGCTCCTACAATGAGCAGTTCTTC
TRBV28	many	TRBD2	TRBJ2-3	CASRSSGGTDTQYF	TGTGCCAGCAGGTCTAGCGGGGGCACAGATACGCAGTATTTT
TRBV7-3	many	NA	TRBJ1-1	CASSPRYTEAFF	TGTGCCAGCAGCCCCCGGTACACTGAAGCTTTCTTT
TRBV20-1	NA	TRBD2	TRBJ2-5	CSARGRVASGRGGKETQYF	TGCAGTGCTAGAGGGAGGGTGGCTAGCGGGAGAGGAGGCAAAGAGACCCAGTACTTC
TRBV6-4	few	TRBD2	TRBJ2-3	CASSGLAGGPDTQYF	TGTGCCAGCAGTGGACTAGCGGGGGGGCCAGATACGCAGTATTTT
TRBV5-1	NA	NA	TRBJ2-5	CASSWGGERKYQETQYF	TGCGCCAGCAGCTGGGGGGGCGAGCGGAAGTACCAAGAGACCCAGTACTTC